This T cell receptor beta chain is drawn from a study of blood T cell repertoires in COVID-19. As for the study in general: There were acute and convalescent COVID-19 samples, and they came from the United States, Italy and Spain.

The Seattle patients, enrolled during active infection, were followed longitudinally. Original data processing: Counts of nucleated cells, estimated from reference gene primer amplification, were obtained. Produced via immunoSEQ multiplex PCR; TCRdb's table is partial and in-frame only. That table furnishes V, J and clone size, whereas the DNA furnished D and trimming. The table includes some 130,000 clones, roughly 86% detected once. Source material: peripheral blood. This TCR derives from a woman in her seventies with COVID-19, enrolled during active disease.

The CDR3 bases are TGTGCCAGCAGCTTAAAAGCCCCCTTTGGTGGGCAGGGGATCTCCTACGAGCAGTACTTC. Translated: CASSLKAPFGGQGISYEQYF. This rearrangement joins TRBV7-3 to TRBJ2-7; D may be TRBD1 (6 bases). The CDR3 extends over 20 amino acids. Germline lookup yields CDR1 SGHTA and CDR2 FQGTGA. V was pared by 1 base and J by 0 bases, with 25 bases between.